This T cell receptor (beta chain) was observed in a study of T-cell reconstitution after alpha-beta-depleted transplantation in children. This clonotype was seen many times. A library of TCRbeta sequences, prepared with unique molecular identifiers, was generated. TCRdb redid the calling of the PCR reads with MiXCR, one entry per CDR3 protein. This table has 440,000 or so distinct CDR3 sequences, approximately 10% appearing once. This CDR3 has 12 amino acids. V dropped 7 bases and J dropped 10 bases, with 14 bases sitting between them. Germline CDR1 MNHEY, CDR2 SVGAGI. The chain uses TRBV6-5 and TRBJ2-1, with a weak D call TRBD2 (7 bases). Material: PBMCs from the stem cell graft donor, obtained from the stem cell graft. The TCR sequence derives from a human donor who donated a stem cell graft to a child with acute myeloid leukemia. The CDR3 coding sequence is TGTGCCAGCATGGGGGGGGCTGGCGAGCAGTTCTTC. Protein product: CASMGGAGEQFF.